The rows below give T cell receptor beta chains drawn from one sample of a study of T cell responses to AZD1222 COVID-19 vaccine. Some clones are missing from TCRdb's copy, which holds only in-frame ones; the method was immunoSEQ multiplex PCR. This sample has approximately 46,000 clones, with about 90% found just once. Specimen: peripheral blood, collected 28 days after the second AZD1222 dose. The receptors stem from an adult who received the AZD1222 COVID-19 vaccine. Both conserved end residues are part of each CDR3. The D gene is left open where the match is weak. Size is stated for part of the rows, as once, few or many counts, or as a class when the clone is expanded.

CDR3 length	J gene	clone size	V gene	D gene	CDR3 DNA	CDR3 protein
13	TRBJ1-2	-	TRBV7-2	-	TGTGCCAGCGGTCGCCGGGACGGCTATGGCTACACCTTC	CASGRRDGYGYTF
15	TRBJ2-7	-	TRBV19	TRBD1	TGTGCCAGTAGTGCGACCGGGACAGGGAGGTACGAGCAGTACTTC	CASSATGTGRYEQYF
15	TRBJ2-5	-	TRBV9	TRBD2	TGTGCCAGCAGCGTAGGGCGGGAGTGGAGAGAGACCCAGTACTTC	CASSVGREWRETQYF
13	TRBJ2-5	-	TRBV25-1	TRBD2	TGTGCCAGCAGGGCTAGCGGGAGGGAGACCCAGTACTTC	CASRASGRETQYF
16	TRBJ2-3	-	TRBV24-1	TRBD1	TGTGCCACCAGTGATCCAGGACAGGGCCCGACAGATACGCAGTATTTT	CATSDPGQGPTDTQYF
13	TRBJ1-1	-	TRBV28	-	TGTGCCAGCAGCCTCCCGGGACGTAGAGAAGCTTTCTTT	CASSLPGRREAFF
14	TRBJ2-7	-	TRBV27	TRBD2	TGTGCCAGCAGTTTAAAGGGACTAGTAACCGAGCAGTACTTC	CASSLKGLVTEQYF
14	TRBJ1-5	few	TRBV15	-	TGTGCCACCAGTGTGAGGGCTCCCGATCAGCCCCAGCATTTT	CATSVRAPDQPQHF
14	TRBJ1-6	-	TRBV28	-	TGTGCCAGCAGCCGAGGCTCCTATAATTCACCCCTCCACTTT	CASSRGSYNSPLHF
15	TRBJ2-7	-	TRBV5-1	-	TGCGCCAGCAGCTTGGTCGGGGGCAATATCTACGAGCAGTACTTC	CASSLVGGNIYEQYF
15	TRBJ1-3	-	TRBV9	-	TGTGCCAGCAGCCCACGACACCTCTCTGGAAACACCATATATTTT	CASSPRHLSGNTIYF
14	TRBJ1-2	-	TRBV30	-	TGTGCCTGGAGTGTACAGGGCGTGGGCTATGGCTACACCTTC	CAWSVQGVGYGYTF
14	TRBJ2-5	-	TRBV28	TRBD2	TGTGCCAGCAGTGCCACGGGGGGAGTGGGGACCCAGTACTTC	CASSATGGVGTQYF